The 20 T cell receptor beta chains in this list originate from one sample, sequenced in a study of OX40 agonist ivuxolimab in advanced cancers. Clones were sequenced by immunoSEQ multiplex PCR, and TCRdb holds only the in-frame ones, with some missing. The table has more than 45,000 clones, just over 90% seen once. The sample in question was CD4+ or CD8+ T cells sorted from blood, obtained in a trial of the OX40 agonist ivuxolimab. These receptors all stem from an adult with an advanced solid tumor such as melanoma, head and neck, liver or kidney cancer.

This chain joins TRBV10-3 and TRBJ1-1, with TRBD1 matching over 10 bases. The J segment lost 0 bases and the V segment lost 6 bases, leaving 7 bases of the junction unmatched. Germline lookup yields CDR1 ENHRY and CDR2 SYGVKD. CDR3 size: 16 residues. CDR3 nucleotide sequence: TGTGCCATCAGCCGTAGACAGGGGGCTTTGAACACTGAAGCTTTCTTT. Translated: CAISRRQGALNTEAFF.

CDR3 in amino acids: CASSPGAREQYF. In nucleotides, the CDR3 is TGTGCCAGCAGTCCGGGGGCGCGGGAGCAGTACTTC. J is TRBJ2-7 and V is TRBV2; D tentatively reads TRBD1 or TRBD2 (6 bases each). This CDR3 comprises 12 residues. V dropped 5 bases and J dropped 7 bases, with 12 bases sitting between them. CDR1 and CDR2 (germline): SNHLY, FYNNEI.

CDR3 coding DNA: TGTGCCAGCAGGCCCGGACAGACCCCCGGCCCCTTGGAAGCTTTCTTT. It encodes CASRPGQTPGPLEAFF. This chain uses TRBV28 with TRBJ1-1; the D gene is possibly TRBD1 (6 bases). Germline values: CDR1 MDHEN, CDR2 SYDVKM. The CDR3 contains 16 residues. V was pared by 6 bases and J by 8 bases, with 25 bases between.

The chain is built from TRBV19 and TRBJ2-2; TRBD1 matches 8 bases. This CDR3 region has 20 residues. Germline lookup yields CDR1 LNHDA and CDR2 SQIVND (reference sequence). V lost 8 bases, J lost 3 bases, and 23 bases stayed unmatched. The CDR3 region is CASETFTRGRLFGYTGELFF. CDR3 DNA sequence: TGTGCCAGTGAAACCTTTACCAGGGGGCGCCTATTCGGGTACACCGGGGAGCTGTTTTTT.

The genes are TRBV7-9 and TRBJ1-2; no clear D. V dropped 3 bases and J dropped 8 bases, with 13 bases sitting between them. CDR3 length: 13 amino acids. CDR1 and CDR2 from the germline V gene are SEHNR and FQNEAQ (reference sequence). CDR3 sequence (DNA): TGTGCCAGCAGCTTTGCAAGGCAAGGGGGCTACACCTTC. Its protein product is CASSFARQGGYTF.

This sequence joins TRBV19 and TRBJ2-2; TRBD2 might be the D (6 bases). Germline V CDR1 and CDR2: LNHDA, SQIVND (reference sequence). CDR3 size: 22 residues. V lost 4 bases and J lost 4, with 34 bases in between. CDR3 sequence: CASSTRRLAGSIGSGPTGELFF. CDR3 sequence (DNA): TGTGCCAGTAGTACCCGCCGCCTGGCAGGGTCCATCGGGAGCGGTCCCACCGGGGAGCTGTTTTTT. Variable domain in full (rest from reference TRBV19 and TRBJ2-2): DGGITQSPKYLFRKEGQNVTLSCEQNLNHDAMYWYRQDPGQGLRLIYYSQIVNDFQKGDIAEGYSVSREKKESFPLTVTSAQKNPTAFYLCASSTRRLAGSIGSGPTGELFFGEGSRLTVL.

The V call is TRBV29-1, the J call TRBJ2-7, with D perhaps TRBD1 (5 bases). This CDR3 has 11 residues. Trimming took off 7 bases at V and 2 bases at J, with 9 bases between the two ends. CDR1 and CDR2 from the germline V gene are SQVTM and ANQGSEA. This CDR3 is CSGQGPYEQYF. The CDR3 nucleotides read TGCAGCGGGCAGGGCCCCTACGAGCAGTACTTC.

The rearrangement links TRBV2 to TRBJ2-1; TRBD2 aligns across 9 bases. Germline CDR1 SNHLY, CDR2 FYNNEI. The junction had 24 bases not matched to a gene; V was cut back by 11 bases and J by 13 bases. The CDR3 consists of 16 residues. The CDR3 is CASYTLHSGRRASQFF. CDR3 nucleotides: TGTGCCTCCTATACCCTCCACAGCGGGAGGCGGGCTTCTCAGTTCTTC.

The chain carries TRBV30 and TRBJ2-3; the match to TRBD2 covers 10 bases. Germline assignment: CDR1 GTSNPN and CDR2 SVGIG (reference sequence). The CDR3 extends over 14 amino acids. Unmatched junction bases numbered 6, after V lost 5 bases and J lost 4 bases. CDR3 amino acids: CAWASGGVSDTQYF. CDR3 bases: TGTGCCTGGGCTAGCGGGGGTGTCTCAGATACGCAGTATTTT.

The sample holds a few counts of this clone. The J gene is TRBJ1-1, the V gene TRBV7-9, with D uncertain. The CDR3 is 13 amino acids. Trimming removed 4 bases at V and 3 bases at J, with 9 bases between. The germline CDR1 and CDR2 sequences are SEHNR and FQNEAQ (reference sequence). The CDR3 region is CASSSPGDTEAFF. Here the CDR3 DNA reads TGTGCCAGCAGCTCGCCCGGTGACACTGAAGCTTTCTTT.

The chain couples TRBV11-2 to TRBJ2-1; D possibly matches TRBD1 or TRBD2 (5 bases each). This CDR3 has 12 amino acids. The V gene's germline CDR1 is SGHAT and CDR2 FQNNGV. Trimming removed 4 bases at V and 13 bases at J, with 14 bases between. CDR3 DNA: TGTGCCAGCAGCTCACCCGGGGCTGCCCAGTTCTTC. It encodes CASSSPGAAQFF.

This chain links TRBV6-5 with TRBJ2-7, with a weak D call TRBD2 (5 bases). Germline V lookup: CDR1 MNHEY, CDR2 SVGAGI. V was pared by 6 bases and J by 7 bases, with 13 bases between. The CDR3 is made up of 12 amino acids. The CDR3 coding sequence is TGTGCCAGCAGCTCCCCCGGGAATGAGCAGTACTTC. It is translated as CASSSPGNEQYF.

The V call is TRBV6-5, the J call TRBJ1-6; 11 bases line up with TRBD1. CDR1 MNHEY and CDR2 SVGAGI come from the germline V gene. The CDR3 loop spans 15 amino acids. V dropped 5 bases and J dropped 11; count of bases not matched to a gene: 8. CDR3 region: CASSAGTGGPPPLHF. The DNA for the CDR3 is TGTGCCAGCAGTGCCGGGACAGGGGGTCCCCCACCCCTCCACTTT.

The chain couples TRBV5-4 to TRBJ1-5; 12 bases fit TRBD1. This CDR3 spans 16 amino acids. V shed 5 bases, J shed 6 bases, and the junction held 9 bases outside the gene matches. Germline CDR1 is SGHNT and CDR2 is YYREEE (reference sequence). CDR3 sequence (DNA): TGTGCCAGCAGATTGCCGGGACAGGGGGCTTCTCAGCCCCAGCATTTT. It is translated as CASRLPGQGASQPQHF.

This chain connects TRBV19 to TRBJ1-1; D is uncertain. This CDR3 spans 11 amino acids. V dropped 6 bases and J dropped 8 bases, with 10 bases sitting between them. Germline-derived CDR1 and CDR2 are LNHDA and SQIVND (reference sequence). For the CDR3, the DNA is TGTGCCAGTAGAACCCTGTGGGAAGCTTTCTTT. Its translation: CASRTLWEAFF.

This rearrangement joins TRBV28 to TRBJ2-1; possibly TRBD1 or TRBD2 for D (6 bases each). CDR1 and CDR2 (germline): MDHEN, SYDVKM. The CDR3 extends over 16 amino acids. V dropped 1 base and J dropped 5 bases, with 15 bases sitting between them. For the CDR3, the DNA is TGTGCCAGCAGTTTATTATTGGGGGGCGGGAACAATGAGCAGTTCTTC. Translating gives CASSLLLGGGNNEQFF.

This chain connects TRBV4-1 to TRBJ2-7; 9 bases are a match to TRBD1. The V segment lost 1 base and the J segment 5 bases; nucleotides outside the gene matches: 9. This CDR3 is 16 amino acids long. The germline gives CDR1 MGHRA, CDR2 YSYEKL. This CDR3 reads CASSQAPPTGGNEQYF. CDR3 in DNA: TGCGCCAGCAGCCAAGCCCCACCGACAGGGGGGAACGAGCAGTACTTC.

The chain couples TRBV7-8 to TRBJ1-5; D call uncertain. Per the germline V gene, CDR1 is SGHVS and CDR2 is FQNEAQ. Trimming stripped 0 bases from V and 0 bases from J, with 9 bases between. This CDR3 is 16 amino acids long. CDR3 DNA: TGTGCCAGCAGCTTAGCGTCGGACTATAGCAATCAGCCCCAGCATTTT. As protein: CASSLASDYSNQPQHF.

This sequence joins TRBV4-1 and TRBJ2-7; D remains ambiguous. The CDR3 sequence is 16 residues long. With 0 bases removed from V and 0 bases from J, the gap between germline ends came to 12 bases. The V gene's germline CDR1 is MGHRA and CDR2 YSYEKL. CDR3 coding DNA: TGCGCCAGCAGCCAAGAGAACGGATACCCCTCCTACGAGCAGTACTTC. It translates to CASSQENGYPSYEQYF.

This clone was seen a handful of times. The J gene is TRBJ2-1, the V gene TRBV4-2; the match to TRBD1 covers 7 bases. This CDR3 contains 12 residues. Per the germline V gene, CDR1 is LGHNA and CDR2 is YNFKEQ. J lost 12 bases, V lost 4 bases, and 6 bases had no gene match. CDR3 sequence (DNA): TGTGCCAGCAGCCTTGACAGGGCCGTGCAGTTCTTC. It yields the protein CASSLDRAVQFF.